The source of this T cell receptor (beta chain) is a study of blood T cells in healthy people across ages. Overall study findings and caveats: Higher diversity, along with more naive CD4+ cells, distinguished long-lived donors from aged donors.

The table lists this clonotype with a few counts. The antigen remains unidentified. A second PCR of about 6 to 12 cycles used a sample-barcoded 5' primer and a J-beta primer mix. TCRdb fed the 5' RACE reads into MiXCR, producing one record per CDR3 protein. This table has about 640,000 distinct CDR3 sequences, 58% appearing once. Trimming removed 0 bases from V and 6 bases from J; junction bases left unmatched: 12. CDR3 length: 16 amino acids. Germline V gene lookup returns CDR1 SGHRS and CDR2 YFSETQ. The source material was blood. The receptor comes from a man aged 55 to 70 in good health. The chain carries TRBV5-1 and TRBJ2-7, with 7 nucleotides matching TRBD1. The CDR3 spells CASSLANRDSFREQYF. The CDR3 nucleotides are TGCGCCAGCAGCTTGGCAAACCGGGACAGCTTTCGCGAGCAGTACTTC.